The rows below give T cell receptor beta chains drawn from one sample of a study of CD8 T cells in ankylosing spondylitis. TCRdb re-derived calls from the 5' RACE reads in MiXCR, one entry per CDR3 protein. This sample carries more than 500,000 distinct CDR3 sequences, approximately 5.3% of them seen once, and the ten largest clones take roughly 3.5%. The sequenced sample consisted of blood, either unsorted or a sorted T cell fraction (not recorded which). The receptors were gathered from a male donor with ankylosing spondylitis. The CDR3 runs from the conserved cysteine through the conserved F or W. The order of the fields is D gene, CDR3 length, J gene, clone size, V gene, CDR3 protein, CDR3 DNA. A D gene is named only where the DNA matches it firmly. Size is omitted from some rows. Given values are once, few, many or a class for expanded clones.

TRBD1 13 TRBJ2-7 many TRBV20-1 CSARGQSIYEQYF TGCAGTGCTAGGGGACAGAGTATCTACGAGCAGTACTTC
- 13 TRBJ2-7 many TRBV5-1 CASSLNRAHEQYF TGCGCCAGCAGCTTGAATAGGGCCCACGAGCAGTACTTC
- 14 TRBJ2-7 many TRBV7-2 CASTPTASSYEQYF TGTGCCAGCACCCCCACCGCGTCGTCCTACGAGCAGTACTTC
- 16 TRBJ2-1 many TRBV9 CASSVGGGTYDNEQFF TGTGCCAGCAGCGTAGGAGGAGGAACCTACGACAATGAGCAGTTCTTC
- 14 TRBJ1-2 many TRBV4-3 CASSQDLRPYGYTF TGCGCCAGCAGCCAAGATCTACGGCCCTATGGCTACACCTTC
- 15 TRBJ2-7 few TRBV20-1 CSARDWGGAVEEQYF TGCAGTGCTAGAGATTGGGGGGGGGCGGTAGAGGAGCAGTACTTC
- 14 TRBJ1-1 many TRBV6-4 CASRDGSLGTEAFF TGTGCCAGCAGGGACGGGTCCCTAGGGACTGAAGCTTTCTTT
TRBD2 14 TRBJ2-7 many TRBV27 CASCRSSGSYEQYF TGTGCCAGCTGTAGGTCTAGCGGCTCCTACGAGCAGTACTTC
- 16 TRBJ2-2 - TRBV7-6 CASSLDGITNTGELFF TGTGCCAGCAGCTTAGATGGTATAACGAACACCGGGGAGCTGTTTTTT
TRBD2 13 TRBJ2-1 many TRBV6-1 CASAGLAGDEQFF TGTGCCAGTGCGGGACTAGCGGGCGATGAGCAGTTCTTC
- 12 TRBJ1-1 many TRBV28 CASSWANTEAFF TGTGCCAGCAGTTGGGCGAACACTGAAGCTTTCTTT
- 11 TRBJ2-1 many TRBV27 CASTGGNEQFF TGTGCCAGCACTGGCGGAAATGAGCAGTTCTTC
- 16 TRBJ1-2 many TRBV14 CASSQEGDIDWYGYTF TGTGCCAGCAGCCAAGAAGGAGACATCGATTGGTATGGCTACACCTTC
TRBD2 18 TRBJ2-5 many TRBV6-2/TRBV6-3 CASSYRTRLAGAQETQYF TGTGCCAGCAGTTACCGGACCAGATTAGCGGGGGCCCAAGAGACCCAGTACTTC
- 14 TRBJ1-5 many TRBV20-1 CSAYDRLANQPQHF TGCAGTGCTTATGACAGGCTAGCGAATCAGCCCCAGCATTTT
- 14 TRBJ2-5 - TRBV7-3 CASSHGGRGETQYF TGTGCCAGCAGCCACGGTGGGAGAGGAGAGACCCAGTACTTC
- 14 TRBJ2-5 many TRBV9 CASSAGQQQETQYF TGTGCCAGCAGCGCGGGACAACAACAAGAGACCCAGTACTTC
TRBD2 12 TRBJ2-4 many TRBV20-1 CSGTSPENIQYF TGCAGTGGGACTAGCCCCGAAAACATTCAGTACTTC
- 14 TRBJ2-6 - TRBV20-1 CSARGTAGANVLTF TGCAGTGCTAGAGGCACGGCTGGGGCCAACGTCCTGACTTTC
TRBD2 15 TRBJ2-7 few TRBV20-1 CSALGLAGVSLEQYF TGCAGTGCTCTGGGACTAGCGGGAGTATCCCTCGAGCAGTACTTC
- 16 TRBJ2-1 - TRBV7-8 CASSLVRDGRYNEQFF TGTGCCAGCAGCTTAGTCCGGGACGGACGGTACAATGAGCAGTTCTTC
- 14 TRBJ2-1 many TRBV29-1 CSVVTKQGLNEQFF TGCAGCGTGGTGACTAAACAAGGCCTCAATGAGCAGTTCTTC
TRBD1 13 TRBJ1-1 few TRBV7-8 CASSTGELAEAFF TGTGCCAGCAGCACAGGGGAGTTGGCTGAAGCTTTCTTT
TRBD2 15 TRBJ2-2 many TRBV12-3/TRBV12-4 CASTLAGTTTGELFF TGTGCCAGCACCTTAGCGGGAACTACCACCGGGGAGCTGTTTTTT
TRBD2 14 TRBJ2-1 - TRBV20-1 CSHSGTSGYNEQFF TGCAGTCATTCCGGGACTAGCGGATACAATGAGCAGTTCTTC
- 14 TRBJ2-7 many TRBV6-2/TRBV6-3 CASTRTGSPYEQYF TGTGCCAGCACCCGAACAGGCTCTCCCTACGAGCAGTACTTC
- 17 TRBJ1-4 many TRBV6-2/TRBV6-3 CASSDQGRSATNEKLFF TGTGCCAGCAGTGACCAGGGTCGGAGTGCAACTAATGAAAAACTGTTTTTT
- 11 TRBJ2-5 many TRBV7-2 CASSLMETQYF TGTGCCAGCAGCTTAATGGAGACCCAGTACTTC
- 15 TRBJ2-7 - TRBV6-1 CASSDHPGDSYEQYF TGTGCCAGCAGTGATCACCCAGGGGACTCCTACGAGCAGTACTTC